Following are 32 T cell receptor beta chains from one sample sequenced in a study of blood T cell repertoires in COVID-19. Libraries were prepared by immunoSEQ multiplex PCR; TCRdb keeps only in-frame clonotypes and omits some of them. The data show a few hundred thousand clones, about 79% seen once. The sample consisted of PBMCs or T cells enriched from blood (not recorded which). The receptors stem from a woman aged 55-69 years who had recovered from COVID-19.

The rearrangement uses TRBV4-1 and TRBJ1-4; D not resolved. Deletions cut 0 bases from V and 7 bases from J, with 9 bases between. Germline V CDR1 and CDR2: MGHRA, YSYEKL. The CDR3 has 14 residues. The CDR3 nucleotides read TGCGCCAGCAGCCAAGATCAACCCGGTGAAAAACTGTTTTTT. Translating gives CASSQDQPGEKLFF.

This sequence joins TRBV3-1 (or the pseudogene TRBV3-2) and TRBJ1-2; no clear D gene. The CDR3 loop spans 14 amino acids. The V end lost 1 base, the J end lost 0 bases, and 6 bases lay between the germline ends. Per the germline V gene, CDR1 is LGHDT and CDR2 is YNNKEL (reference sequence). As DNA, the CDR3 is TGTGCCAGCAGCCAAGGATCGGCTAACTATGGCTACACCTTC. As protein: CASSQGSANYGYTF.

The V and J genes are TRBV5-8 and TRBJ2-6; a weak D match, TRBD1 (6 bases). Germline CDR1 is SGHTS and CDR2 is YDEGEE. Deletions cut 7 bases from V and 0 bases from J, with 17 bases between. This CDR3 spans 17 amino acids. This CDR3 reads CASSGGRAPSGANVLTF. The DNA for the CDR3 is TGTGCCAGCTCTGGGGGCAGGGCCCCCTCTGGGGCCAACGTCCTGACTTTC.

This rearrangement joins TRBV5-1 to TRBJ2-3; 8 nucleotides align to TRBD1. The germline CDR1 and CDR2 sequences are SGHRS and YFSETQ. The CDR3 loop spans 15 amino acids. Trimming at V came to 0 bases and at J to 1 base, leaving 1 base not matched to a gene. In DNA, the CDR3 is TGCGCCAGCAGCTTGGAGGGACAGGGCACAGATACGCAGTATTTT. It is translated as CASSLEGQGTDTQYF.

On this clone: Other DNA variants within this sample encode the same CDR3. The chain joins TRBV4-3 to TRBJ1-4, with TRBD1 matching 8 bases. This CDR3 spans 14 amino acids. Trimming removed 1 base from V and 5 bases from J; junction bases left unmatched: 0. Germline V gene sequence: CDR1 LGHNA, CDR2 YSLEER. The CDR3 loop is CASSQGQGNEKLFF. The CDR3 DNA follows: TGCGCCAGCAGCCAAGGACAGGGGAATGAAAAACTGTTTTTT.

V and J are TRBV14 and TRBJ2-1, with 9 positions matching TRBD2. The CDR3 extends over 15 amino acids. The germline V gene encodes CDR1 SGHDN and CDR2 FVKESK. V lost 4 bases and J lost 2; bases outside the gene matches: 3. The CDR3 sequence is CASSRSGGTYNEQFF. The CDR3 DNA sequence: TGTGCCAGCAGCCGTAGCGGGGGAACCTACAATGAGCAGTTCTTC.

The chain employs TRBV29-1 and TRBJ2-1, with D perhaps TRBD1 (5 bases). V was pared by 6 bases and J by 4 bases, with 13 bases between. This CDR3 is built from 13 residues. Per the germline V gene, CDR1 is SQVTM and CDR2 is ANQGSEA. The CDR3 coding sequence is TGCAGCGTCCTAAGGGGCAGTTACAATGAGCAGTTCTTC. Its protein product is CSVLRGSYNEQFF.

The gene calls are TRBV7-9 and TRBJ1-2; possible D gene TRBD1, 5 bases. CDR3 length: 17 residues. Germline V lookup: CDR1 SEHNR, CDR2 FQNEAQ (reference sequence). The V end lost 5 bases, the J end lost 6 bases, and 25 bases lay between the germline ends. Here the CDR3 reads CASSPPIGGNDGNGYTF. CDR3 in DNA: TGTGCCAGCAGCCCTCCTATCGGGGGGAATGACGGAAATGGCTACACCTTC.

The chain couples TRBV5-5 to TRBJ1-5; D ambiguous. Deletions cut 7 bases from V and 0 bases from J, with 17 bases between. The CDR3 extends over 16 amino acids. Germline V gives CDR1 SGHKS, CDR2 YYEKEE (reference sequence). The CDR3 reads CASSEMSGVSNQPQHF. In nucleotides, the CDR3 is TGTGCCAGCTCAGAAATGTCAGGCGTTAGCAATCAGCCCCAGCATTTT.

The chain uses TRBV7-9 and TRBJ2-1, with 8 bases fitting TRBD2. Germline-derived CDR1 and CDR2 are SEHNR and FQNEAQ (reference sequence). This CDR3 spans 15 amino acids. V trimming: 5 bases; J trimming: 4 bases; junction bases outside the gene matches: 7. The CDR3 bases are TGTGCCAGCAGCCCGGGACTAGACTTTTACAATGAGCAGTTCTTC. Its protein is CASSPGLDFYNEQFF. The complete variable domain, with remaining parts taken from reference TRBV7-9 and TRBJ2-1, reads DTGVSQNPRHKITKRGQNVTFRCDPISEHNRLYWYRQTLGQGPEFLTYFQNEAQLEKSRLLSDRFSAERPKGSFSTLEIQRTEQGDSAMYLCASSPGLDFYNEQFFGPGTRLTVL.

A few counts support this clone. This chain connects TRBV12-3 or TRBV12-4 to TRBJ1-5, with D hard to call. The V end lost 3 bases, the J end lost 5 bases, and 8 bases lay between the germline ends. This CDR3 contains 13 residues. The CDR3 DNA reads TGTGCCAGCAGTTTGAGTTCCGATCAGCCCCAGCATTTT. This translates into CASSLSSDQPQHF.

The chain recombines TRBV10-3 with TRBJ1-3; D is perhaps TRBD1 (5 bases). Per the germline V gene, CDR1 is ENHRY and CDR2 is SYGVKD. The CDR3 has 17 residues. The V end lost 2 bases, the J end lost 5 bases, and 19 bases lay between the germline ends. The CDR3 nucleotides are TGTGCCATCAGTGAGACGACGGTCCAGGGAGGTAGAAACACCATATATTTT. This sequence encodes CAISETTVQGGRNTIYF.

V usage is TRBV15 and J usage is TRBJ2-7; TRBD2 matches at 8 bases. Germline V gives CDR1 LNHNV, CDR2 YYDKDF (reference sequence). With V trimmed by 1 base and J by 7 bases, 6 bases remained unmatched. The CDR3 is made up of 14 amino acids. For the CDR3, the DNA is TGTGCCACCAGCAGAGTCGGGAGGGCCGGGGAGCAGTACTTC. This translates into CATSRVGRAGEQYF.

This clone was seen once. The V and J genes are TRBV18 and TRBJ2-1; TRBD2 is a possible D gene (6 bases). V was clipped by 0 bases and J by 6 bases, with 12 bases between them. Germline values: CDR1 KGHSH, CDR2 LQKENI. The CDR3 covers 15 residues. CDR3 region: CASSPPVPGVNEQFF. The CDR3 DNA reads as TGTGCCAGCTCACCACCGGTTCCGGGGGTCAATGAGCAGTTCTTC.

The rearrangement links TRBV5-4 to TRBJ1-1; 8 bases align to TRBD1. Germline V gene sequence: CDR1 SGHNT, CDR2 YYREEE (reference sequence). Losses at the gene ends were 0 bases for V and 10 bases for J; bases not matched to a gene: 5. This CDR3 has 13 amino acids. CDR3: CASSLEDRAVAFF. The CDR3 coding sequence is TGTGCCAGCAGCTTGGAGGACAGGGCGGTAGCTTTCTTT.

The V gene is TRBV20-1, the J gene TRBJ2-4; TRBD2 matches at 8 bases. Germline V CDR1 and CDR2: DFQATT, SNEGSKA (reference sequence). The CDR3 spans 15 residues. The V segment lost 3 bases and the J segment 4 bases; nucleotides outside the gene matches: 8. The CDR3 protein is CSASSGVIGKNIQYF. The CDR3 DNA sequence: TGCAGTGCTAGTAGCGGGGTGATAGGGAAAAACATTCAGTACTTC.

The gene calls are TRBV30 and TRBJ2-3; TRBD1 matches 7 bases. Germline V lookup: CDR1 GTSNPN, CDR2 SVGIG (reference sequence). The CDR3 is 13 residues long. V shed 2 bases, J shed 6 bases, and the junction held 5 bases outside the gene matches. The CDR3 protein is CAWSLQGEDTQYF. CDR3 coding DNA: TGTGCCTGGAGTTTGCAGGGGGAGGATACGCAGTATTTT.

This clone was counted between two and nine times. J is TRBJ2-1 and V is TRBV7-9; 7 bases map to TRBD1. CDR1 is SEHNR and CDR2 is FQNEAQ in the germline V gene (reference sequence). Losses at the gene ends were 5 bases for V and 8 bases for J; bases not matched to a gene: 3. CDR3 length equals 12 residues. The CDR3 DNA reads TGTGCCAGCAGCCATACAGGGGATGAGCAGTTCTTC. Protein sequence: CASSHTGDEQFF.

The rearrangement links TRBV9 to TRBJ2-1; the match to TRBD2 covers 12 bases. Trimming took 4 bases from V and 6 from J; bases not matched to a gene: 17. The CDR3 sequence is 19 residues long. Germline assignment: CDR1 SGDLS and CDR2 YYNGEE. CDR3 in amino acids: CASSPDGLAGLGRGNEQFF. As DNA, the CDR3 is TGTGCCAGCAGCCCGGACGGACTAGCGGGGCTTGGCCGTGGCAATGAGCAGTTCTTC.

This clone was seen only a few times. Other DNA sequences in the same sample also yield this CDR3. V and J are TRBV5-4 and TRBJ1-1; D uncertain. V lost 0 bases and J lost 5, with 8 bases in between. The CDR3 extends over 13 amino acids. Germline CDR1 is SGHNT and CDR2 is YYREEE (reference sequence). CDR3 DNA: TGTGCCAGCAGCTTGGTTGGGAGTACTGAAGCTTTCTTT. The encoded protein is CASSLVGSTEAFF.

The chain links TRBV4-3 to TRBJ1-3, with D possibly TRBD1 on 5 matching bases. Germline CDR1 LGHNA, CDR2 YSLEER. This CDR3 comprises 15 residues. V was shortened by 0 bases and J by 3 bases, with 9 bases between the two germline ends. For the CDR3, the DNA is TGCGCCAGCAGCCAAGACAGGGTGGGTGGAAACACCATATATTTT. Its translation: CASSQDRVGGNTIYF.

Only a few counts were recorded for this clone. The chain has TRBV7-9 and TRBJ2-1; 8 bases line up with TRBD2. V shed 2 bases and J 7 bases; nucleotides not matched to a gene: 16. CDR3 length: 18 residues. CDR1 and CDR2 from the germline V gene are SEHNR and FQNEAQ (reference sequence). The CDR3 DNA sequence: TGTGCCAGCAGCTTAATGGAAGGGCCGGGAGGGCCAATTAATGAGCAGTTCTTC. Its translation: CASSLMEGPGGPINEQFF.

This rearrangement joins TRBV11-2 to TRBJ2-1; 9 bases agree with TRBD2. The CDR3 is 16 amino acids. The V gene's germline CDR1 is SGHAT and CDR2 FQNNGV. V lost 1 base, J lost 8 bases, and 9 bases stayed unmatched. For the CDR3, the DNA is TGTGCCAGCAGCTTAGTTTCTAGCGGGATAACTTATGAGCAGTTCTTC. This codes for CASSLVSSGITYEQFF.

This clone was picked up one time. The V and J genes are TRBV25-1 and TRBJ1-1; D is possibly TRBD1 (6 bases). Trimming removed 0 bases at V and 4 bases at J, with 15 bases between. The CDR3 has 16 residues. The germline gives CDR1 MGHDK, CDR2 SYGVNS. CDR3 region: CASSEYGKGVGTEAFF. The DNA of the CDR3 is TGTGCCAGCAGTGAATATGGGAAGGGGGTGGGCACTGAAGCTTTCTTT. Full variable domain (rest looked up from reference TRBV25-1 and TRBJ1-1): EADIYQTPRYLVIGTGKKITLECSQTMGHDKMYWYQQDPGMELHLIHYSYGVNSTEKGDLSSESTVSRIRTEHFPLTLESARPSHTSQYLCASSEYGKGVGTEAFFGQGTRLTVV.

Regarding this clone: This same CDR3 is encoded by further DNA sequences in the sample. This CDR3 reads CASSLGQGAYEQYF. CDR3 DNA sequence: TGCGCCAGCAGCTTGGGACAGGGGGCCTACGAGCAGTACTTC. The chain carries TRBV5-1 and TRBJ2-7, with 9 nucleotides matching TRBD1. Germline CDR1 reads SGHRS; CDR2 reads YFSETQ. The V segment lost 0 bases and the J segment 2 bases; nucleotides outside the gene matches: 0. The CDR3 has 14 residues.

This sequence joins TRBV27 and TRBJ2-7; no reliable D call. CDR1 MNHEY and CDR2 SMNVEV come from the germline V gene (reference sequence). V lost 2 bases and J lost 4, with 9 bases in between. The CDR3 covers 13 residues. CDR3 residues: CASSLAVGYEQYF. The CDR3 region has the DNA TGTGCCAGCAGTTTAGCGGTAGGATACGAGCAGTACTTC.

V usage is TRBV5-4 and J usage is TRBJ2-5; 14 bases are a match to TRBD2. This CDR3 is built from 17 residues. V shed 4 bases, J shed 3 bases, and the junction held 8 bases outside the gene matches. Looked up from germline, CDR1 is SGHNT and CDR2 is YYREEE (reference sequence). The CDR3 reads CASSHRGLAGVKETQYF. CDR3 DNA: TGTGCCAGCAGCCACAGGGGACTAGCGGGGGTAAAAGAGACCCAGTACTTC.

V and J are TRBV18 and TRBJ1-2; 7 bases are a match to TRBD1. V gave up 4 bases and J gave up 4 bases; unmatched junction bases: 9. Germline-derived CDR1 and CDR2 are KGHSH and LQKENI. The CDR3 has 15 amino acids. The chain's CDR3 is CASSQIPDRSYGYTF. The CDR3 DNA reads TGTGCCAGCTCACAAATACCGGACAGGTCCTATGGCTACACCTTC.

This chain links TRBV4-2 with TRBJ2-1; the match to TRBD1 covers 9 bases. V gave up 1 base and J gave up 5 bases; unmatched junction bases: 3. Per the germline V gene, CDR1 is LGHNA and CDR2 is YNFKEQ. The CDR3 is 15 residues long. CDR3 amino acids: CASSQAWTGDNEQFF. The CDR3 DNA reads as TGTGCCAGCAGCCAAGCTTGGACAGGGGACAATGAGCAGTTCTTC.

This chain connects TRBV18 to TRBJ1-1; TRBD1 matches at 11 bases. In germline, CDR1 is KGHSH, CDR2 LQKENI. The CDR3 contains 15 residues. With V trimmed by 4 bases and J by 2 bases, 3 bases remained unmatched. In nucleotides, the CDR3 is TGTGCCAGCTCACTTGGGACAGGGGGAAACACTGAAGCTTTCTTT. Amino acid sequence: CASSLGTGGNTEAFF. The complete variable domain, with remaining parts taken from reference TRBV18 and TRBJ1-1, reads NAGVMQNPRHLVRRRGQEARLRCSPMKGHSHVYWYRQLPEEGLKFMVYLQKENIIDESGMPKERFSAEFPKEGPSILRIQQVVRGDSAAYFCASSLGTGGNTEAFFGQGTRLTVV.

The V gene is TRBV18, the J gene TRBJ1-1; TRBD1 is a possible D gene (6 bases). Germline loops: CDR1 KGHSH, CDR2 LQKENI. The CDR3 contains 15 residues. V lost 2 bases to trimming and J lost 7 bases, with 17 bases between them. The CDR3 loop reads CASSPVLQGTNEAFF. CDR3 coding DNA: TGTGCCAGCTCACCAGTTTTACAGGGTACTAATGAAGCTTTCTTT. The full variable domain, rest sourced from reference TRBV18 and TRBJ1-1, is NAGVMQNPRHLVRRRGQEARLRCSPMKGHSHVYWYRQLPEEGLKFMVYLQKENIIDESGMPKERFSAEFPKEGPSILRIQQVVRGDSAAYFCASSPVLQGTNEAFFGQGTRLTVV.

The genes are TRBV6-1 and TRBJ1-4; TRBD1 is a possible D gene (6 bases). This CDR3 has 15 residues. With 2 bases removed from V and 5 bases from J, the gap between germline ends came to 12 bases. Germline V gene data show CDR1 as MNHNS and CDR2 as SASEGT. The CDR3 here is CASSELGQLNEKLFF. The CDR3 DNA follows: TGTGCCAGCAGTGAACTTGGACAGCTGAATGAAAAACTGTTTTTT.